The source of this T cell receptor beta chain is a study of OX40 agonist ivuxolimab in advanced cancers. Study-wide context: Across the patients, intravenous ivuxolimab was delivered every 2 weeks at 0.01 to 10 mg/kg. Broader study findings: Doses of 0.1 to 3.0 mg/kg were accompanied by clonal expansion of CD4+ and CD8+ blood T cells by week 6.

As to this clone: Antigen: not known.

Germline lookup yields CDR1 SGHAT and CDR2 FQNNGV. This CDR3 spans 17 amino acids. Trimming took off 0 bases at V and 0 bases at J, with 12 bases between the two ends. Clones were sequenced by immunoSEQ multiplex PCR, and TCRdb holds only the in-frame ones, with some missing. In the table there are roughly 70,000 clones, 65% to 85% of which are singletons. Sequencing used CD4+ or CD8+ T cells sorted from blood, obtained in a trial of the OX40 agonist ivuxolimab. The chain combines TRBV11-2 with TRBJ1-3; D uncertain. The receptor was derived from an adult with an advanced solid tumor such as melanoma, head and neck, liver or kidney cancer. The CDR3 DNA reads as TGTGCCAGCAGCTTAGATAGCGGGTTGGGCTCTGGAAACACCATATATTTT. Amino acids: CASSLDSGLGSGNTIYF.